The entry that follows covers one T cell receptor beta chain sequence. Its antigen remains unidentified. Sequencing used immunoSEQ multiplex PCR; TCRdb keeps in-frame clones, though not all of them. The sample has 60,000 to 65,000 clones; 91% are singletons. The data were taken from a study of OX40 agonist ivuxolimab in advanced cancers. Study-wide background: The patients got ivuxolimab, which is an agonistic anti-OX40 (CD134) antibody. Study results and limitations: Which antigen the expanded peripheral T cells recognized is unknown.

V shed 0 bases and J shed 4 bases, with 10 bases lying between them. The CDR3 loop spans 14 amino acids. In germline, CDR1 is MNHEY, CDR2 SMNVEV (reference sequence). The sample here was CD4+ or CD8+ T cells sorted from blood, taken in a trial of the OX40 agonist ivuxolimab. The V gene is TRBV27, the J gene TRBJ2-7; no clear D gene. The clonotype comes from an adult with an advanced solid tumor such as melanoma, head and neck, liver or kidney cancer. The CDR3 sequence is CASSLSGKAYEQYF. CDR3 coding DNA: TGTGCCAGCAGTTTATCAGGGAAAGCGTACGAGCAGTACTTC.